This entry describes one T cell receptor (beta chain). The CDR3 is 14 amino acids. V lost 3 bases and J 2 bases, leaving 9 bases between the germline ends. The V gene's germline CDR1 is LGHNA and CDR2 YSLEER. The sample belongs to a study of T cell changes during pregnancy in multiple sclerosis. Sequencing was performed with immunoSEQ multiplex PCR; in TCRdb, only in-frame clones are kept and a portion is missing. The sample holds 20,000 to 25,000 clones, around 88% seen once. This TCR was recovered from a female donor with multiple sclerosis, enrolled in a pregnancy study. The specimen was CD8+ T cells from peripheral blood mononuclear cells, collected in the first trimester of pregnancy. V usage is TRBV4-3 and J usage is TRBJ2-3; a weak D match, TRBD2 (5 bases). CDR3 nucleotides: TGCGCCAGCAGCCACCAGCGGATCACAGATACGCAGTATTTT. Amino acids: CASSHQRITDTQYF.